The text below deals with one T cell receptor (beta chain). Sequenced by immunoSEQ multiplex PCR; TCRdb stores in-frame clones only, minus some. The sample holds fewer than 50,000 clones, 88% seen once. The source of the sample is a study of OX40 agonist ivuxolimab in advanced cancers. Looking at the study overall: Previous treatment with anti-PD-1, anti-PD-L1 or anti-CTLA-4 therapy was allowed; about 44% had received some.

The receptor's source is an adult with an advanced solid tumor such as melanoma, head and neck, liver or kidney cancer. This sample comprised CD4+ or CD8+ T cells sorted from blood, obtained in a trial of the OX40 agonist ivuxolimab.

CDR3 sequence: CASSPRTDSGNTIYF. The CDR3 coding sequence is TGTGCCAGCAGCCCCCGGACAGACTCTGGAAACACCATATATTTT. The chain links TRBV7-9 to TRBJ1-3; tentatively, D is TRBD1 (6 bases). CDR1 is SEHNR, CDR2 FQNEAQ, per germline (reference sequence). Between the trimmed V and J ends, which lost 5 bases and 0 bases, there was a span of 11 bases. CDR3 length equals 15 residues.